One sample yielded the 20 T cell receptor beta chains listed below, sequenced in a study of cytomegalovirus exposure and HLA in healthy donors. Both 60 Vbeta primers and 13 Jbeta primers went into the PCR. Using immunoSEQ multiplex PCR, the repertoire was profiled, and TCRdb retains in-frame clones only, with some absent. The table records 150,000 to 200,000 clones, about four fifths of them present only once. What was sequenced was PBMCs. Every receptor here comes from a woman between 45 and 60 years old in good health and CMV-seronegative.

This clone appeared a single time. The chain uses TRBV5-6 and TRBJ2-7; TRBD2 might be the D (5 bases). This CDR3 has 15 residues. Germline values: CDR1 SGHDT, CDR2 YYEEEE. With 2 bases removed from V and 2 bases from J, the gap between germline ends came to 14 bases. DNA of the CDR3: TGTGCCAGCAGCTTAGGGTCTAGCCGGGCCTACGAGCAGTACTTC. Amino acids: CASSLGSSRAYEQYF.

The gene calls are TRBV2 and TRBJ1-5; 11 bases line up with TRBD1. Trimming cost V 6 bases and J 6 bases; bases outside gene matches: 4. In germline, CDR1 is SNHLY, CDR2 FYNNEI. This CDR3 region has 14 residues. The CDR3 nucleotides read TGTGCCAGCAGAGGACAGGGGGCAGCTCAGCCCCAGCATTTT. This gives the protein CASRGQGAAQPQHF.

The V and J genes are TRBV27 and TRBJ1-1; D is ambiguous. Trimming removed 2 bases from V and 6 bases from J, with 10 bases in between. This CDR3 is built from 13 residues. CDR1 is MNHEY, CDR2 SMNVEV, per germline (reference sequence). DNA for the CDR3: TGTGCCAGCAGTTTAACGAGGGCAGCTGAAGCTTTCTTT. It encodes CASSLTRAAEAFF.

This rearrangement joins TRBV11-2 to TRBJ2-6; D is unclear. Germline CDR1 reads SGHAT; CDR2 reads FQNNGV. Between the trimmed V and J ends, which lost 5 bases and 0 bases, there was a span of 14 bases. The CDR3 is 17 residues long. The CDR3 region has the DNA TGTGCCAGCAGCCAAAGCCGATTGGTCTCTGGGGCCAACGTCCTGACTTTC. Its translation is CASSQSRLVSGANVLTF. The variable domain in full, with the rest retrieved from reference TRBV11-2 and TRBJ2-6, is EAGVAQSPRYKIIEKRQSVAFWCNPISGHATLYWYQQILGQGPKLLIQFQNNGVVDDSQLPKDRFSAERLKGVDSTLKIQPAKLEDSAVYLCASSQSRLVSGANVLTFGAGSRLTVL.

The rearrangement joins TRBV28 to TRBJ1-4; 7 bases match TRBD1. Per the germline V gene, CDR1 is MDHEN and CDR2 is SYDVKM. The V gene end was trimmed by 5 bases and the J gene end by 8 bases; junction bases not matched to a gene: 11. This CDR3 contains 15 residues. CDR3 coding DNA: TGTGCCAGCAGTCTCCCGGCAGGGGGTAGCGAAAAACTGTTTTTT. Residues: CASSLPAGGSEKLFF.

The chain joins TRBV7-2 to TRBJ1-1; D unclear. This CDR3 comprises 12 residues. Per the germline V gene, CDR1 is SGHTA and CDR2 is FQGNSA. V lost 5 bases and J lost 5, with 9 bases in between. CDR3 protein: CASSGGWTEAFF. The DNA for the CDR3 is TGTGCCAGCAGCGGCGGCTGGACTGAAGCTTTCTTT.

The chain recombines TRBV14 with TRBJ2-5; D gene ambiguous. V was cut by 0 bases and J by 5 bases, with 13 bases left in between. The CDR3 has 15 amino acids. Germline loops: CDR1 SGHDN, CDR2 FVKESK. CDR3 amino acids: CASSQDRLPTETQYF. CDR3 DNA: TGTGCCAGCAGCCAAGATCGACTGCCTACTGAGACCCAGTACTTC.

This clone was detected only a few times. The chain is built from TRBV4-2 and TRBJ2-7, with 11 nucleotides matching TRBD2. This CDR3 contains 13 residues. With V trimmed by 4 bases and J by 6 bases, 2 bases remained unmatched. Germline loops: CDR1 LGHNA, CDR2 YNFKEQ. This CDR3 is CASSLGTSGEQYF. The CDR3, as DNA: TGTGCCAGCAGCCTTGGGACTAGCGGCGAGCAGTACTTC.

The table lists this clone with a count of one. This sequence joins TRBV15 and TRBJ1-5; a possible D gene is TRBD1 (5 bases). CDR1 LNHNV and CDR2 YYDKDF come from the germline V gene (reference sequence). The CDR3 has 15 residues. The V end lost 6 bases, the J end lost 3 bases, and 15 bases lay between the germline ends. The CDR3 region is CATRAQGADNQPQHF. CDR3 nucleotides: TGTGCCACCAGAGCACAAGGGGCTGACAATCAGCCCCAGCATTTT.

About this clone itself: The junction differs from germline at one of its ends, possibly a read error. V is TRBV7-6 and J is TRBJ2-5; TRBD1 agrees at 7 bases. There are 11 residues in the CDR3. Germline loops: CDR1 SGHVS, CDR2 FNYEAQ. CDR3 region: CASINRDSPHF. In DNA form, the CDR3 reads TGTGCCAGCATCAACCGGGACAGCCCGCACTTC.

The V and J genes are TRBV28 and TRBJ2-5, with 10 bases lining up with TRBD2. J was trimmed by 6 bases and V by 6 bases; bases with no gene match: 19. This CDR3 has 18 amino acids. Germline loops: CDR1 MDHEN, CDR2 SYDVKM. CDR3 amino acids: CASRKTPSGRRTEKTQYF. CDR3 sequence (DNA): TGTGCCAGCAGAAAGACTCCTAGCGGGAGACGTACAGAGAAGACCCAGTACTTC.

The gene calls are TRBV19 and TRBJ2-1; D remains ambiguous. CDR1 and CDR2 from the germline V gene are LNHDA and SQIVND (reference sequence). The CDR3 totals 11 residues. V gave up 7 bases and J gave up 7 bases, with 8 bases separating them. The CDR3 region has the DNA TGTGCCAGTAAGCAGGTGAATGAGCAGTTCTTC. Its translation is CASKQVNEQFF.

This clone turned up a few times. The chain recombines TRBV5-6 with TRBJ2-1; weak D call: TRBD2 (5 bases). Trimming took 3 bases from V and 9 from J, leaving 7 bases between them. The CDR3 is made up of 11 amino acids. From germline, CDR1 is SGHDT and CDR2 YYEEEE. The CDR3 DNA is TGTGCCAGCAGCTGGCGGGTTGAGCAGTTCTTC. Encoded protein: CASSWRVEQFF.

Notes on this clone: The sample contains more than one DNA sequence encoding this CDR3. The rearrangement uses TRBV28 and TRBJ1-1; D is unclear. The germline gives CDR1 MDHEN, CDR2 SYDVKM. The CDR3 contains 12 residues. V lost 4 bases, J lost 0 bases, and 3 bases lay in between. CDR3 protein: CASSSVNTEAFF. The DNA of the CDR3 is TGTGCCAGCAGTTCAGTGAACACTGAAGCTTTCTTT. The variable domain in full, with the rest retrieved from reference TRBV28 and TRBJ1-1, is DVKVTQSSRYLVKRTGEKVFLECVQDMDHENMFWYRQDPGLGLRLIYFSYDVKMKEKGDIPEGYSVSREKKERFSLILESASTNQTSMYLCASSSVNTEAFFGQGTRLTVV.

The chain couples TRBV27 to TRBJ1-2; D is ambiguous. V was shortened by 0 bases and J by 0 bases, with 5 bases between the two germline ends. The CDR3 is 14 amino acids. From germline, CDR1 is MNHEY and CDR2 SMNVEV (reference sequence). The DNA for the CDR3 is TGTGCCAGCAGTTTATCACCGGCTAACTATGGCTACACCTTC. This sequence encodes CASSLSPANYGYTF.

This clone was detected once. The V call is TRBV19, the J call TRBJ2-1; 9 bases map to TRBD2. The CDR3 sequence is 18 residues long. V gave up 1 base and J gave up 0 bases; unmatched junction bases: 7. The germline CDR1 and CDR2 sequences are LNHDA and SQIVND (reference sequence). The CDR3 nucleotides read TGTGCCAGTAGTATAGTTGGGCTAGCGGGGACCTCCTACAATGAGCAGTTCTTC. Translating gives CASSIVGLAGTSYNEQFF.

V is TRBV28 and J is TRBJ1-5; 9 bases align to TRBD1. The length of the CDR3 is 15 residues. The germline gives CDR1 MDHEN, CDR2 SYDVKM. Unmatched junction bases numbered 6, after V lost 5 bases and J lost 4 bases. CDR3 loop: CASSLGQGRNQPQHF. CDR3 nucleotide sequence: TGTGCCAGCAGTCTGGGACAGGGAAGAAATCAGCCCCAGCATTTT.

The chain has TRBV12-5 and TRBJ1-5; D is uncertain. Between the trimmed V and J ends, which lost 4 bases and 4 bases, there was a span of 8 bases. Germline lookup yields CDR1 LGHNT and CDR2 FRNRAP. The CDR3 loop spans 13 amino acids. The CDR3, as DNA: TGTGCTAGTGGTTACGGTTTGAATCAGCCCCAGCATTTT. Protein sequence: CASGYGLNQPQHF.

V is TRBV5-4 and J is TRBJ2-1; tentative D call: TRBD1 (6 bases). The CDR3 runs to 12 residues. From germline, CDR1 is SGHNT and CDR2 YYREEE (reference sequence). Deletions cut 0 bases from V and 16 bases from J, with 14 bases between. The CDR3 loop reads CASSLGAGVKFF. In DNA form, the CDR3 reads TGTGCCAGCAGCTTGGGTGCAGGGGTTAAATTCTTC.

V usage is TRBV19 and J usage is TRBJ2-3, with D possibly being TRBD1 (6 bases). Germline V gives CDR1 LNHDA, CDR2 SQIVND (reference sequence). The CDR3 is 17 residues long. Trimming removed 1 base at V and 4 bases at J, with 18 bases between. CDR3 amino acids: CASSIGRDNRFADTQYF. DNA for the CDR3: TGTGCCAGTAGTATAGGACGGGACAATCGCTTCGCAGATACGCAGTATTTT.